The clone carrying this T cell receptor (beta chain) occurred once. What it binds is unknown. This entry comes from a study of graft-versus-host responses after intestinal transplantation. Study information: Recipients were given multivisceral, liver-intestinal, or isolated intestinal transplants. All of the recipients had induction that used anti-thymocyte globulin, then tacrolimus and steroids for approximately 3 years.

Clones were sequenced by immunoSEQ multiplex PCR, and TCRdb holds only the in-frame ones, with some missing. The table has more than 90,000 clones, around nine tenths seen once. Study-wide results and caveats: GvH clones surfaced in recipient marrow, some emerging earlier in ileum or blood. Allograft clonal ratios (graft-versus-host to host-versus-graft) were high in patients who had graft-donor T cell macrochimerism.

This TCR was recovered from a human donor who was the organ donor for an intestinal transplant. The source material was unstimulated CD4+ T cells sorted from spleen or lymph node cells, sampled before transplant.

DNA of the CDR3: TGTGCCATCAGTGGAGACCCCGAGGGTGAAAAACTGTTTTTT. It yields the protein CAISGDPEGEKLFF. J is TRBJ1-4 and V is TRBV10-3; D is unclear. The CDR3 runs to 14 residues. Germline V gene sequence: CDR1 ENHRY, CDR2 SYGVKD. Trimming cost V 4 bases and J 7 bases, with 13 bases left between them.